The 32 T cell receptor beta chains presented below share a single source sample, sequenced in a study of technical replicates of blood from a few donors. Sequenced by immunoSEQ multiplex PCR; TCRdb stores in-frame clones only, minus some. Among 60,000 to 90,000 clones, approximately 97% were seen once, and the ten largest hold 0.18%. The specimen sequenced was T cells isolated from PBMCs. The receptors derive from a human donor in good health.

The chain recombines TRBV7-9 with TRBJ1-2; the D gene is possibly TRBD1 (6 bases). The V end lost 6 bases, the J end lost 5 bases, and 19 bases lay between the germline ends. Per the germline V gene, CDR1 is SEHNR and CDR2 is FQNEAQ (reference sequence). The CDR3 consists of 15 residues. The CDR3 protein is CASRRVGAGTYGYTF. The CDR3, as DNA: TGTGCCAGCAGGCGAGTCGGGGCAGGGACATATGGCTACACCTTC.

This clone was detected only once. CDR3 sequence (DNA): TGCGCCAGCAGAGGGGGACAGGGAAACTATGGCTACACCTTC. Protein product: CASRGGQGNYGYTF. The chain is built from TRBV5-1 and TRBJ1-2; TRBD1 agrees at 9 bases. The CDR3 loop spans 14 amino acids. The V segment lost 5 bases and the J segment 2 bases; nucleotides outside the gene matches: 4. Germline V lookup: CDR1 SGHRS, CDR2 YFSETQ.

The V and J genes are TRBV4-1 and TRBJ2-5, with 12 bases fitting TRBD2. Germline values: CDR1 MGHRA, CDR2 YSYEKL. Losses at the gene ends were 6 bases for V and 5 bases for J; bases not matched to a gene: 4. The CDR3 extends over 14 amino acids. The CDR3 nucleotides are TGCGCCAGCAGTAGACTAGCGGGGGTTGAGACCCAGTACTTC. Translation: CASSRLAGVETQYF.

This chain connects TRBV29-1 to TRBJ1-2; 7 bases align to TRBD1. This CDR3 has 14 residues. V lost 4 bases, J lost 4 bases, and 9 bases stayed unmatched. Germline V CDR1 and CDR2: SQVTM, ANQGSEA. This CDR3 is CSVGVPGDSYGYTF. The DNA for the CDR3 is TGCAGCGTTGGGGTCCCGGGGGACAGCTATGGCTACACCTTC.

This chain uses TRBV5-1 with TRBJ1-1; perhaps TRBD1 as D (6 bases). Germline CDR1 is SGHRS and CDR2 is YFSETQ. Trimming pared 7 bases from V and 1 base from J, leaving 8 bases between. The CDR3 extends over 12 amino acids. CDR3 nucleotide sequence: TGCGCCAGCTCGACAGGGAACACTGAAGCTTTCTTT. Translation gives CASSTGNTEAFF.

CDR3 sequence: CASSLQGSLYNEQFF. CDR3 nucleotides: TGCGCCAGCAGCCTTCAGGGTAGTCTTTACAATGAGCAGTTCTTC. The V gene is TRBV5-1, the J gene TRBJ2-1, with D maybe TRBD1 (5 bases). The CDR3 totals 15 residues. With 4 bases removed from V and 4 bases from J, the gap between germline ends came to 15 bases. Per the germline V gene, CDR1 is SGHRS and CDR2 is YFSETQ.

The rearrangement links TRBV29-1 to TRBJ2-1; D not certain. Germline V gene data show CDR1 as SQVTM and CDR2 as ANQGSEA. The CDR3 extends over 15 amino acids. V was cut by 0 bases and J by 0 bases, with 9 bases left in between. CDR3 in DNA: TGCAGCGTTGAAGAGGGCATCGGCTCCTACAATGAGCAGTTCTTC. Its translation: CSVEEGIGSYNEQFF.

The rearrangement links TRBV7-9 to TRBJ2-7; 9 bases are shared with TRBD2. Per germline, CDR1 SEHNR and CDR2 FQNEAQ (reference sequence). Trimming at V came to 3 bases and at J to 6 bases, leaving 3 bases not matched to a gene. This CDR3 contains 13 residues. Here the CDR3 DNA reads TGTGCCAGCAGCTTCGGACTAGCGCCCGAGCAGTACTTC. Its protein is CASSFGLAPEQYF.

The gene calls are TRBV7-9 and TRBJ1-1; D is unclear. The CDR3 extends over 12 amino acids. Germline CDR1 reads SEHNR; CDR2 reads FQNEAQ (reference sequence). The V end lost 8 bases, the J end lost 4 bases, and 11 bases lay between the germline ends. Here the CDR3 DNA reads TGTGCCAGCCGGGGTGTGGCCACTGAAGCTTTCTTT. It translates to CASRGVATEAFF.

The chain couples TRBV5-1 to TRBJ2-7; D uncertain. CDR3 length equals 14 residues. V lost 4 bases to trimming and J lost 1 base, with 12 bases between them. CDR1 is SGHRS, CDR2 YFSETQ, per germline. The CDR3 is CASSLRPLSYEQYF. As DNA, the CDR3 is TGCGCCAGCAGCCTTCGTCCTTTATCCTACGAGCAGTACTTC.

V gene TRBV5-1 combines with J gene TRBJ1-3, with D tentatively TRBD1 (5 bases). Germline V gives CDR1 SGHRS, CDR2 YFSETQ. The V gene lost 2 bases and the J gene lost 0 bases, with 15 bases spanning the gap. The CDR3 loop spans 17 amino acids. CDR3 bases: TGCGCCAGCAGCTTAGGGGATGCCTTCCCCTCTGGAAACACCATATATTTT. Amino acids: CASSLGDAFPSGNTIYF. The variable domain in full, with the rest retrieved from reference TRBV5-1 and TRBJ1-3, is KAGVTQTPRYLIKTRGQQVTLSCSPISGHRSVSWYQQTPGQGLQFLFEYFSETQRNKGNFPGRFSGRQFSNSRSEMNVSTLELGDSALYLCASSLGDAFPSGNTIYFGEGSWLTVV.

This clone has a single count. This chain uses TRBV11-2 with TRBJ2-7; D possibly corresponds to TRBD2 (6 bases). The CDR3 spans 13 residues. With 5 bases removed from V and 3 bases from J, the gap between germline ends came to 11 bases. Germline loops: CDR1 SGHAT, CDR2 FQNNGV. CDR3 amino acids: CASSAGTFYEQYF. CDR3 coding DNA: TGTGCCAGCAGCGCAGGGACTTTCTACGAGCAGTACTTC.

The chain couples TRBV6-1 to TRBJ2-7, with D possibly being TRBD2 (5 bases). The V end lost 8 bases, the J end lost 2 bases, and 16 bases lay between the germline ends. In germline, CDR1 is MNHNS, CDR2 SASEGT. The CDR3 has 14 amino acids. CDR3 sequence (DNA): TGTGCCAGCCTCGCAGAGACTACTACCTACGAGCAGTACTTC. This translates into CASLAETTTYEQYF.

This chain joins TRBV30 and TRBJ2-2; D is uncertain. V shed 0 bases and J shed 1 base, with 6 bases lying between them. Germline loops: CDR1 GTSNPN, CDR2 SVGIG (reference sequence). The CDR3 has 14 amino acids. The CDR3 nucleotides read TGTGCCTGGAGTGTCTTCTGGAACACCGGGGAGCTGTTTTTT. Translating gives CAWSVFWNTGELFF.

V is TRBV13 and J is TRBJ2-3; 15 nucleotides line up with TRBD2. Trimming at V came to 5 bases and at J to 0 bases, leaving 9 bases not matched to a gene. Germline lookup yields CDR1 PRHDT and CDR2 FYEKMQ (reference sequence). This CDR3 contains 19 residues. The CDR3 reads CASSAGLAGGKTSTDTQYF. Written as DNA, the CDR3 is TGTGCCAGCAGCGCCGGACTAGCGGGGGGGAAGACTAGCACAGATACGCAGTATTTT.

This clone is a singleton in its sample. The chain employs TRBV28 and TRBJ1-1, with 7 bases aligning to TRBD1. Looked up from germline, CDR1 is MDHEN and CDR2 is SYDVKM. CDR3 length equals 15 residues. Germline trimming cut 6 bases from V and 0 bases from J; bases unmatched to any gene: 7. The CDR3 sequence is CASSRQGGMNTEAFF. Written as DNA, the CDR3 is TGTGCCAGCAGCCGACAGGGTGGAATGAACACTGAAGCTTTCTTT.

CDR3 sequence: CASSYPDRVGQFF. The CDR3 nucleotides are TGTGCCAGCAGTTACCCCGACAGGGTCGGGCAGTTCTTC. The chain combines TRBV6-6 with TRBJ2-1, with 7 positions matching TRBD1. This CDR3 comprises 13 residues. Germline loops: CDR1 MNHNY, CDR2 SVGAGI (reference sequence). V dropped 2 bases and J dropped 12; count of bases not matched to a gene: 7.

This chain connects TRBV11-3 to TRBJ2-7, with D tentatively TRBD1 (5 bases). This CDR3 region has 12 residues. Germline V gene sequence: CDR1 SGHNT, CDR2 YENEEA. V lost 1 base to trimming and J lost 4 bases, with 5 bases between them. The DNA for the CDR3 is TGTGCCAGCAGCTTAGCAGGGTACGAGCAGTACTTC. Protein product: CASSLAGYEQYF.

V usage is TRBV9 and J usage is TRBJ2-3; 9 positions agree with TRBD2. The trim removed 0 bases at V and 0 bases at J, leaving 2 bases unmatched. CDR1 is SGDLS and CDR2 is YYNGEE in the germline V gene. The length of the CDR3 is 16 residues. CDR3 sequence: CASSVGGTSSTDTQYF. CDR3 DNA: TGTGCCAGCAGCGTAGGGGGGACTAGCAGCACAGATACGCAGTATTTT.

As for this clone: At one of its ends the junction is not consistent with the germline gene, which may arise from a read error. The gene calls are TRBV6-5 and TRBJ2-7, with 8 bases lining up with TRBD1. The CDR3 extends over 13 amino acids. The germline CDR1 and CDR2 sequences are MNHEY and SVGAGI. The CDR3 DNA reads TGTGCCAGCAGACCCTCCCTTCGGACAGGGATCTTATTC. Amino acid sequence: CASRPSLRTGILF.

The rearrangement joins TRBV5-1 to TRBJ1-1; TRBD1 is a possible D gene (5 bases). CDR1 and CDR2 from the germline V gene are SGHRS and YFSETQ. With 1 base removed from V and 3 bases from J, the gap between germline ends came to 10 bases. The CDR3 is 14 residues long. CDR3 DNA sequence: TGCGCCAGCAGCTTGCAGGGCAGGGACACTGAAGCTTTCTTT. Its protein is CASSLQGRDTEAFF. The full variable domain, in which reference TRBV5-1 and TRBJ1-1 provide the parts outside the CDR3, is KAGVTQTPRYLIKTRGQQVTLSCSPISGHRSVSWYQQTPGQGLQFLFEYFSETQRNKGNFPGRFSGRQFSNSRSEMNVSTLELGDSALYLCASSLQGRDTEAFFGQGTRLTVV.

The chain employs TRBV5-4 and TRBJ2-3; 9 bases map to TRBD2. Looked up from germline, CDR1 is SGHNT and CDR2 is YYREEE (reference sequence). V gave up 3 bases and J gave up 2 bases; unmatched junction bases: 13. CDR3 size: 18 residues. The CDR3 coding sequence is TGTGCCAGCAGCTGGGAGGGCCTTCGCGGGGGGGCCACAGATACGCAGTATTTT. Translation: CASSWEGLRGGATDTQYF.

The chain is built from TRBV6-1 and TRBJ2-7, with unresolved D. This CDR3 has 12 amino acids. Trimming stripped 9 bases from V and 0 bases from J, with 9 bases between. Germline lookup yields CDR1 MNHNS and CDR2 SASEGT. The DNA of the CDR3 is TGTGCCAGGACATGTAGCTCCTACGAGCAGTACTTC. It translates to CARTCSSYEQYF.

The chain combines TRBV6-5 with TRBJ1-1, with a weak D call TRBD1 (5 bases). V shed 0 bases and J shed 0 bases, with 8 bases lying between them. Germline V gene sequence: CDR1 MNHEY, CDR2 SVGAGI. The CDR3 sequence is 15 residues long. CDR3 region: CASSYSGRVNTEAFF. The CDR3 bases are TGTGCCAGCAGTTACTCGGGCAGGGTGAACACTGAAGCTTTCTTT.

This chain joins TRBV5-1 and TRBJ2-5; TRBD2 agrees at 11 bases. This CDR3 has 18 residues. The V and J ends lost 0 bases and 4 bases, in that order; junction bases with no gene match: 11. CDR1 and CDR2 from the germline V gene are SGHRS and YFSETQ. The CDR3 DNA is TGCGCCAGCAGCTTGGCCCTACTAGCGGGAGTCATCGGAGAGACCCAGTACTTC. This sequence encodes CASSLALLAGVIGETQYF.

The genes are TRBV4-1 and TRBJ1-1, with D possibly TRBD1 on 5 matching bases. CDR3 length: 14 residues. V was pared by 7 bases and J by 5 bases, with 17 bases between. Germline V gene sequence: CDR1 MGHRA, CDR2 YSYEKL. CDR3 protein: CASIDRGRRTEAFF. The CDR3 bases are TGCGCCAGCATAGACAGAGGAAGGAGAACTGAAGCTTTCTTT.

This clone has just one count. This rearrangement joins TRBV4-1 to TRBJ2-5, with 10 bases lining up with TRBD1. This CDR3 contains 12 residues. Trimming removed 7 bases from V and 9 bases from J; junction bases left unmatched: 5. CDR1 MGHRA and CDR2 YSYEKL come from the germline V gene. CDR3 in DNA: TGCGCCAGCAAGGGACAGGGGTCTTCCCAGTACTTC. It encodes CASKGQGSSQYF.

This clone came up once. The J gene is TRBJ2-5, the V gene TRBV27; D not certain. The CDR3 contains 13 residues. Germline V gene sequence: CDR1 MNHEY, CDR2 SMNVEV (reference sequence). V shed 1 base and J shed 2 bases, with 5 bases lying between them. CDR3 DNA sequence: TGTGCCAGCAGTTTATTACTACAAGAGACCCAGTACTTC. As protein: CASSLLLQETQYF.

J is TRBJ1-4 and V is TRBV7-8; the D is unclear. Germline lookup yields CDR1 SGHVS and CDR2 FQNEAQ. The CDR3 is 14 amino acids. V was trimmed by 2 bases and J by 4 bases, leaving 8 bases between them. CDR3 DNA: TGTGCCAGCAGCTTAAAACGGGTTAATGAAAAACTGTTTTTT. This gives the protein CASSLKRVNEKLFF.

The chain couples TRBV4-1 to TRBJ2-3, with TRBD2 matching over 9 bases. The length of the CDR3 is 15 residues. Germline V CDR1 and CDR2: MGHRA, YSYEKL. V gave up 6 bases and J gave up 3 bases; unmatched junction bases: 7. The CDR3 region is CASSIAGVITDTQYF. DNA for the CDR3: TGCGCCAGCAGTATAGCGGGAGTGATTACAGATACGCAGTATTTT.

A word on this clone: Additional DNA sequences in this sample encode the identical CDR3. The rearrangement joins TRBV5-1 to TRBJ1-1; 7 bases agree with TRBD1. Germline CDR1 is SGHRS and CDR2 is YFSETQ. This CDR3 contains 13 residues. With V trimmed by 2 bases and J by 4 bases, 2 bases remained unmatched. CDR3 nucleotide sequence: TGCGCCAGCAGCTTTCAGGGGGGCACTGAAGCTTTCTTT. It codes for CASSFQGGTEAFF. Full variable domain (missing parts from reference TRBV5-1 and TRBJ1-1): KAGVTQTPRYLIKTRGQQVTLSCSPISGHRSVSWYQQTPGQGLQFLFEYFSETQRNKGNFPGRFSGRQFSNSRSEMNVSTLELGDSALYLCASSFQGGTEAFFGQGTRLTVV.

The chain couples TRBV27 to TRBJ2-1; 7 bases agree with TRBD2. The CDR3 is 14 residues long. Trimming took 7 bases from V and 8 from J; bases not matched to a gene: 11. Germline V gene sequence: CDR1 MNHEY, CDR2 SMNVEV (reference sequence). This CDR3 reads CASTQGAGAYEQFF. DNA for the CDR3: TGTGCCAGCACCCAAGGGGCGGGAGCGTATGAGCAGTTCTTC.